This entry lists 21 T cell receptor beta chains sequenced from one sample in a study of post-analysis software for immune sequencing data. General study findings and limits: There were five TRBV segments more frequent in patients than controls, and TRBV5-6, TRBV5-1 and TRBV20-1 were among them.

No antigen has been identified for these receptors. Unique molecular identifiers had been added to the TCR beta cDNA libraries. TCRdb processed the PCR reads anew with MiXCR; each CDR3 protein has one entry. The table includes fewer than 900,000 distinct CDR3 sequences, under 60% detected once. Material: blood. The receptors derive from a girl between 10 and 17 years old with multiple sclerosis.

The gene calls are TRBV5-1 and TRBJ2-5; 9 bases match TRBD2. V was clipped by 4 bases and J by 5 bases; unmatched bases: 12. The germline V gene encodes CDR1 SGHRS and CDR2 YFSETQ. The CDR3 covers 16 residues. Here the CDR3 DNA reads TGCGCCAGCAGCCTCGCCGCTAGCGGGATCTATGAGACCCAGTACTTC. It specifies CASSLAASGIYETQYF.

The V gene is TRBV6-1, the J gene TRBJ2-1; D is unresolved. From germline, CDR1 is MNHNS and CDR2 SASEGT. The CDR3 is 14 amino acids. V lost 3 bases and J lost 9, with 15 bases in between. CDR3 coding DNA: TGTGCCAGCAGTGATGAGTACCTCCACGCTGAGCAGTTCTTC. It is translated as CASSDEYLHAEQFF.

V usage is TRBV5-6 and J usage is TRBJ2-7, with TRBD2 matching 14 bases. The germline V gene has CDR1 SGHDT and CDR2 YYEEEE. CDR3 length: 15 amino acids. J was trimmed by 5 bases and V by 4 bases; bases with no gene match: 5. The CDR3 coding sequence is TGTGCCAGCAGCAAGGGACTAGCGGGAGAGAACGAGCAGTACTTC. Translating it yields CASSKGLAGENEQYF.

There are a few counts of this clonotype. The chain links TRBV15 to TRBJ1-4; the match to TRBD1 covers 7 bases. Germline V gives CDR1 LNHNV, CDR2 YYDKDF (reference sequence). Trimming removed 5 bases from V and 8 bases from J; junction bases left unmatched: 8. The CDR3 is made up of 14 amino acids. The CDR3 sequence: CATSWDRGGEKLFF. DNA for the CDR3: TGTGCCACCAGCTGGGACAGAGGGGGCGAAAAACTGTTTTTT.

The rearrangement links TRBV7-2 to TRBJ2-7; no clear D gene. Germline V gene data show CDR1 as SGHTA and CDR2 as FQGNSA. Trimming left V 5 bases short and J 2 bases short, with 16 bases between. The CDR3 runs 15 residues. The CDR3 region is CASSVGPPEAYEQYF. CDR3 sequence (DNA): TGTGCCAGCAGCGTCGGGCCCCCTGAGGCCTACGAGCAGTACTTC.

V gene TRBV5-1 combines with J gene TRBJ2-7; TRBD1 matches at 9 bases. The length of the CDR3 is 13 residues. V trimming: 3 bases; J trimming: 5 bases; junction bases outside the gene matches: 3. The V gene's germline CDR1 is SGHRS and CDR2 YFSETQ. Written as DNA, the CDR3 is TGCGCCAGCAGCTACAGGGGGCCCGACGAGCAGTACTTC. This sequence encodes CASSYRGPDEQYF.

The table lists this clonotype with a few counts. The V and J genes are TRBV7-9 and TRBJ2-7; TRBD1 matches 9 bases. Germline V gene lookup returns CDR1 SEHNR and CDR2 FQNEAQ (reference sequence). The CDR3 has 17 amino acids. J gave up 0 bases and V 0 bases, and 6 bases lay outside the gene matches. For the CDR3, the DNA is TGTGCCAGCAGCTTAGCGGGGGACAGGGTGGGCTCCTACGAGCAGTACTTC. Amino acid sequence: CASSLAGDRVGSYEQYF.

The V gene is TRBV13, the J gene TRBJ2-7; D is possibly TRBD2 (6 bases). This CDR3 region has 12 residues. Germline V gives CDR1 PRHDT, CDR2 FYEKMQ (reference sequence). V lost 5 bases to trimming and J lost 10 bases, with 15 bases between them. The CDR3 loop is CASSPGTGDQYF. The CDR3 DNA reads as TGTGCCAGCAGCCCGGGTACGGGGGATCAGTACTTC.

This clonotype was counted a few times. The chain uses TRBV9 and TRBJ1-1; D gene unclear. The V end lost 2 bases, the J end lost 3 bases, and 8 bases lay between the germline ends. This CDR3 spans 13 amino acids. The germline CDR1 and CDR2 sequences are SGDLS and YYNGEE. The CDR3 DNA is TGTGCCAGCAGCGTCGGCCGGTACACTGAAGCTTTCTTT. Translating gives CASSVGRYTEAFF.

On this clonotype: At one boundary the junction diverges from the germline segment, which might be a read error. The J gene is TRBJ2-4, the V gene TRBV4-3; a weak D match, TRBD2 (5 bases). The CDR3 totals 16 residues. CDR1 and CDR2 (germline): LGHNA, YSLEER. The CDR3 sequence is CVSSQEIGRTKNIQYF. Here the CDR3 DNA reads TGCGTCAGCAGCCAAGAAATAGGGAGAACCAAAAACATTCAGTACTTC.

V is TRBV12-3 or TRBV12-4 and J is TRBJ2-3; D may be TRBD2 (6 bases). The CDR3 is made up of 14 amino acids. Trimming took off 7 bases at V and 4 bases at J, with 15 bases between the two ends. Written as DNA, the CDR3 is TGTGCCAGCACCTTAGCGGCGTTGGCAGATACGCAGTATTTT. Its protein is CASTLAALADTQYF.

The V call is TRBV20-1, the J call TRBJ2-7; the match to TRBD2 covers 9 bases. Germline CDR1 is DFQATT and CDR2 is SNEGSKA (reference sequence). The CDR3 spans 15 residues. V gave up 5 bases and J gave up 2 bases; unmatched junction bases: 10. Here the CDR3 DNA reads TGCAGTGCTCCAGCCCAGGGACTAGCTCCCTACGAGCAGTACTTC. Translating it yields CSAPAQGLAPYEQYF.

The CDR3 spells CSATAGEGYNEQFF. CDR3 sequence (DNA): TGCAGTGCCACAGCGGGAGAGGGATACAATGAGCAGTTCTTC. The chain combines TRBV20-1 with TRBJ2-1, with 8 bases that match TRBD2. This CDR3 comprises 14 residues. The V gene end was trimmed by 6 bases and the J gene end by 4 bases; junction bases not matched to a gene: 8. Per germline, CDR1 DFQATT and CDR2 SNEGSKA (reference sequence).

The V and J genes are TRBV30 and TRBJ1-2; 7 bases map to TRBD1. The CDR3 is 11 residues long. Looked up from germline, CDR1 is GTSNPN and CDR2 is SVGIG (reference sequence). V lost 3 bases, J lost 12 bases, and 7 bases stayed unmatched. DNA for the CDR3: TGTGCCTGGAGAGACTCGACAGGGAACACCTTC. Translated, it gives CAWRDSTGNTF.

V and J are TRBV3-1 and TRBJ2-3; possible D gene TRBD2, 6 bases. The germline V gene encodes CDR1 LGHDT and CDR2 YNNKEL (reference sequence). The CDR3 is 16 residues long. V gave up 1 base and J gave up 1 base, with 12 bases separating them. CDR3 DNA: TGTGCCAGCAGCCAAGGGCTGCCGGGGGGCACAGATACGCAGTATTTT. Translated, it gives CASSQGLPGGTDTQYF.

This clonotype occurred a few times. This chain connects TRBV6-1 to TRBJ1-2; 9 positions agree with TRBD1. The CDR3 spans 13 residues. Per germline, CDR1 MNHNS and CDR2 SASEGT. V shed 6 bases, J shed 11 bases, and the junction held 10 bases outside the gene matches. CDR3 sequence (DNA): TGTGCCAGCAGCCGGGACAGGGTAGTTTTTTACACCTTC. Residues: CASSRDRVVFYTF.

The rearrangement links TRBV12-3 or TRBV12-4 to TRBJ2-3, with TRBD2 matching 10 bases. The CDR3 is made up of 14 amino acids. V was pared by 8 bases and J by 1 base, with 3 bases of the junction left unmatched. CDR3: CASGLAGGTDTQYF. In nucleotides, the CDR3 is TGTGCCAGCGGCCTAGCGGGAGGCACAGATACGCAGTATTTT.

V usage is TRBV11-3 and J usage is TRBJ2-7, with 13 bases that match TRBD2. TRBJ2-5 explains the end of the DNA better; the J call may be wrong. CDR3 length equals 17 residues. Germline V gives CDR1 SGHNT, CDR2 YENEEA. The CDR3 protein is CASSPPRLAGGGETQYF. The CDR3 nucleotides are TGTGCCAGCAGCCCGCCTCGACTAGCGGGAGGAGGGGAGACCCAGTACTTC.

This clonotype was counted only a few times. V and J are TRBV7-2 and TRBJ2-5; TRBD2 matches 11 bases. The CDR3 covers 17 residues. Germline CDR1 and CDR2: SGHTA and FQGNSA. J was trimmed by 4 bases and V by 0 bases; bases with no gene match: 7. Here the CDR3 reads CASSLAASGRLAETQYF. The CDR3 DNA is TGTGCCAGCAGCTTAGCGGCTAGCGGGAGGCTGGCAGAGACCCAGTACTTC.

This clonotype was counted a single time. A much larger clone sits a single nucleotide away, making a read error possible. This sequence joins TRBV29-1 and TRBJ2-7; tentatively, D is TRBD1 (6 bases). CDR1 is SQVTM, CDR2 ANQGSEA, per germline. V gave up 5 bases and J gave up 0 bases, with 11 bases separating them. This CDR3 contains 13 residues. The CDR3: CSVTRTASYEQYF. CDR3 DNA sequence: TGCAGCGTTACCAGGACAGCCTCCTACGAGCAGTACTTC.

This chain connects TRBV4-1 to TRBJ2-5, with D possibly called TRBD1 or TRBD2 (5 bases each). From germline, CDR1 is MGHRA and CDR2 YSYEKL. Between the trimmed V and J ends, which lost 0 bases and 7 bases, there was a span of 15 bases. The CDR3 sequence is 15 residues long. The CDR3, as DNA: TGCGCCAGCAGCCAAGAGTCTGGGACCGTTGGGACCCAGTACTTC. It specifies CASSQESGTVGTQYF.